This T cell receptor beta chain was sequenced for a study of a mutant IDH1 vaccine in newly diagnosed glioma. Findings and limits, study-wide: The study observed vaccine-induced immune responses in 85% to 95% of patients.

This clone was found a few times. Its antigen is undetermined. The time point here: week 23, last vaccination. Vaccination used 300 ug of mutant IDH1 20-mer peptide per dose, with topical imiquimod. The method was immunoSEQ multiplex PCR; TCRdb's version includes in-frame clones alone and lacks a portion of them. The data contain some 80,000 clones, approximately 85% of them singletons. V was pared by 8 bases and J by 1 base, with 17 bases between. The germline V gene encodes CDR1 SNHLY and CDR2 FYNNEI. The CDR3 spans 15 residues. The source was PBMCs, collected from a glioma patient whose treatment included an IDH1 peptide vaccine. The chain carries TRBV2 and TRBJ2-5, with D possibly matching TRBD2 (6 bases). The clonotype originates from a woman aged 45-65 years with glioma. For the CDR3, the DNA is TGTGCCAGCCTTAAGACTAGTTTTGCCCAAGAGACCCAGTACTTC. Amino acid sequence: CASLKTSFAQETQYF.